This T cell receptor beta chain is drawn from a study of cytomegalovirus exposure and HLA in healthy donors. Study-level results: An Asian-associated ancestry cluster reportedly showed fewer N-insertions than the roughly 670-donor mean in a later analysis. Some highly shared sequence variants likely arose as a pipeline artifact.

This clone has more than one count but fewer than ten. What it recognizes is unknown. The CDR3 spans 17 residues. Looked up from germline, CDR1 is LNHNV and CDR2 is YYDKDF (reference sequence). V was clipped by 1 base and J by 4 bases; unmatched bases: 11. Though probably carrying unrecorded immune exposures, donors were nominally healthy at sampling. The PCR contained 60 Vbeta and 13 Jbeta primers. Sequencing was performed with immunoSEQ multiplex PCR; in TCRdb, only in-frame clones are kept and a portion is missing. This table has fewer than 40,000 clones, 84% appearing once. This TCR derives from a woman aged 18-29 years in good health and CMV-seronegative. The sequencing input was PBMCs. The rearrangement joins TRBV15 to TRBJ1-2; 8 bases agree with TRBD1. CDR3 bases: TGTGCCACCAGCAGAGCTGGTTTCAGGGGGCTGGGCTATGGCTACACCTTC. Encoded protein: CATSRAGFRGLGYGYTF. Variable domain in full (rest from reference TRBV15 and TRBJ1-2): DAMVIQNPRYQVTQFGKPVTLSCSQTLNHNVMYWYQQKSSQAPKLLFHYYDKDFNNEADTPDNFQSRRPNTSFCFLDIRSPGLGDTAMYLCATSRAGFRGLGYGYTFGSGTRLTVV.